Listed below are T cell receptor beta chains from one sample, sequenced in a study of T cell responses to AZD1222 COVID-19 vaccine. Here immunoSEQ multiplex PCR was the method, and the copy in TCRdb shows in-frame clones only, minus some. The table records some 120,000 clones, nearly 90% of them present only once. The material was peripheral blood, obtained 28 days after the second AZD1222 dose. These receptors were taken from an adult who received the AZD1222 COVID-19 vaccine. CDR3s include the opening cysteine and the closing phenylalanine or tryptophan. A D gene is named only where the DNA matches it firmly. Size tells how often a clone was seen (once, few, many) or the class of an expanded clone, and some rows leave it out.

v_gene	abundance	d_gene	j_gene	CDR3nt	CDR3aa
TRBV5-6	once	.	TRBJ1-2	TGTGCCAGCAGACGACAGGTCGGGGGCTACACCTTC	CASRRQVGGYTF
TRBV5-8	.	TRBD1	TRBJ2-2	TGTGCCAGCAGCTTGATGGGACAGGTTTCCGGGGAGCTGTTTTTT	CASSLMGQVSGELFF
TRBV5-4	.	.	TRBJ2-5	TGTGCCAGCAGCTCCGACAGTGGGAGGGAGACCCAGTACTTC	CASSSDSGRETQYF
TRBV9	.	.	TRBJ1-2	TGTGCCAGCAGCGTAGCTCCCCCTCAGGGCTACACCTTC	CASSVAPPQGYTF
TRBV28	.	.	TRBJ1-2	TGTGCCAGCAAGCGGGGAGATGGCTACACCTTC	CASKRGDGYTF
TRBV6-5	.	.	TRBJ1-1	TGTGCCAGCAGTCCGGGCCTCAGGGACACTGAAGCTTTCTTT	CASSPGLRDTEAFF
TRBV11-3	.	.	TRBJ1-3	TGTGCCAGCAGCATGGGGCCTGGAAACACCATATATTTT	CASSMGPGNTIYF
TRBV19	.	.	TRBJ1-6	TGTGCCAGTACCTCTCGCGTTGGAGGTAATTCACCCCTCCACTTT	CASTSRVGGNSPLHF
TRBV6-4	.	TRBD1	TRBJ2-3	TGTGCCAGCAGTACCGGGACAGGGGACACAGATACGCAGTATTTT	CASSTGTGDTDTQYF
TRBV27	.	.	TRBJ1-2	TGTGCCAGCAGTTACCTCGACCGCGGTTCTCGGGGCTACACCTTC	CASSYLDRGSRGYTF
TRBV27	.	TRBD1	TRBJ1-1	TGTGCCAGCAGTCTCCTGGGACAGAGTGAAGCTTTCTTT	CASSLLGQSEAFF
TRBV4-2	.	.	TRBJ2-5	TGTGCCAGCAGCCAAGTTAGCGGCCAAGAGACCCAGTACTTC	CASSQVSGQETQYF
TRBV6-5	.	.	TRBJ1-2	TGTGCCAGCAGCCGGGGCCGGGACGGAGATGGCTACACCTTC	CASSRGRDGDGYTF
TRBV6-2/TRBV6-3	few	.	TRBJ1-6	TGTGCCAGCAGTTCCGCGGGCTCCGTTCTGGCCCTCCACTTT	CASSSAGSVLALHF
TRBV12-3/TRBV12-4	.	TRBD1	TRBJ2-1	TGTGCCAGCAGTTTAGACAGGGGTGATGAGCAGTTCTTC	CASSLDRGDEQFF
TRBV11-1	few	.	TRBJ2-1	TGTGCCAGCAGCTCAAGGACGGATGGGGGGGAGCAGTTCTTC	CASSSRTDGGEQFF
TRBV19	.	.	TRBJ2-3	TGTGCCAGTAGCCGAGGAGGGGGGAGTGGCCCAGATACGCAGTATTTT	CASSRGGGSGPDTQYF
TRBV18	.	TRBD1	TRBJ1-5	TGTGCCAGCAGGGGGGCAGGGGGCCTCAATCAGCCCCAGCATTTT	CASRGAGGLNQPQHF
TRBV2	once	.	TRBJ1-3	TGTGCCAGCAGTGAAGCGGAGCAGGGTAGTGGAAACACCATATATTTT	CASSEAEQGSGNTIYF
TRBV5-4	.	.	TRBJ2-3	TGTGCCAGCAGCCAAAGCACAGATACGCAGTATTTT	CASSQSTDTQYF
TRBV28	.	TRBD2	TRBJ2-2	TGTGCCAGCAGTTTGTTCGGGAGGGGGACCGGGGAGCTGTTTTTT	CASSLFGRGTGELFF
TRBV5-1	.	.	TRBJ2-3	TGCGCCAGCAGCTTGGCCTCGAGGGCAGATACGCAGTATTTT	CASSLASRADTQYF
TRBV11-2	.	.	TRBJ2-5	TGTGCCAGCAGCTTTGGCCAACAAGAGACCCAGTACTTC	CASSFGQQETQYF
TRBV7-8	.	.	TRBJ2-1	TGTGCCAGCAGCTTAGTTCCAGGGGGGAACTACAATGAGCAGTTCTTC	CASSLVPGGNYNEQFF
TRBV14	.	.	TRBJ2-7	TGTGCCAGCAGCAACGGGGTCTACGAGCAGTACTTC	CASSNGVYEQYF
TRBV5-1	.	TRBD2	TRBJ2-3	TGCGCCAGCAGCATGGGACTAGCGGGAGTCCTGGCAGATACGCAGTATTTT	CASSMGLAGVLADTQYF
TRBV28	.	.	TRBJ1-1	TGTGCCAGCAGCGCGGGTACCCGGGAAGCTTTCTTT	CASSAGTREAFF
TRBV2	.	.	TRBJ2-7	TGTGCCAGCATTCGGGAGCCCGAGGCACACGAGCAGTACTTC	CASIREPEAHEQYF
TRBV30	.	.	TRBJ1-4	TGTGCCTGGGTAGCCAGGGACCCAACTAATGAAAAACTGTTTTTT	CAWVARDPTNEKLFF
TRBV10-1	.	.	TRBJ1-3	TGCGCCAGCAGTGAGACGCCCGGTCTTGGAAACACCATATATTTT	CASSETPGLGNTIYF
TRBV29-1	.	TRBD2	TRBJ2-7	TGCAGCGTACTAGCGGGGACAGCTACGACGCAGTACTTC	CSVLAGTATTQYF
TRBV7-3	once	.	TRBJ2-3	TGTGCCAGCAGCCCACTCGGCACAGATACGCAGTATTTT	CASSPLGTDTQYF
TRBV7-9	.	.	TRBJ2-3	TGTGCCAGCAGCCGAGGGGGTGCAGATACGCAGTATTTT	CASSRGGADTQYF
TRBV3-1/TRBV3-2	.	.	TRBJ2-1	TGTGCCAGCAGCCAATTGGGTAACAATGAGCAGTTCTTC	CASSQLGNNEQFF
TRBV6-1	.	.	TRBJ1-5	TGTGCCAGCAGTGAAGGGGGGGCACCGCGGCCCCAGCATTTT	CASSEGGAPRPQHF
TRBV19	.	TRBD1	TRBJ1-5	TGTGCCAGTAGAAAGACAGGGGATAGCAATCAGCCCCAGCATTTT	CASRKTGDSNQPQHF
TRBV6-5	.	.	TRBJ1-6	TGTGCCAGCAGCACAAACTATAATTCACCCCTCCACTTT	CASSTNYNSPLHF
TRBV6-5	.	.	TRBJ1-2	TGTGCCAGCAGTTACGAATATGGATCGAGCCGAGGTGGCTACACCTTC	CASSYEYGSSRGGYTF
TRBV7-9	.	TRBD1	TRBJ1-4	TGTGCCAGCAGCCCGACAGGGGATCTCAGACTGTTTTTT	CASSPTGDLRLFF
TRBV29-1	.	TRBD1	TRBJ2-7	TGCAGCGTTGACAGGGGGCGTGGGACGAGAGAGCAGTACTTC	CSVDRGRGTREQYF